This T cell receptor (beta chain) was obtained from a study of human T cells and chemical hapten exposure. Study background: Weekly scalp doses of diphenylcyclopropenone were given to patients during the approximately 25-week study.

Using its own MiXCR run on the RACE reads, TCRdb lists one record per CDR3 protein. The sample has more than 65,000 distinct CDR3 sequences, 32% seen once. V shed 8 bases and J shed 8 bases, with 10 bases lying between them. The CDR3 sequence is 11 residues long. CDR1 SGHVS and CDR2 FNYEAQ come from the germline V gene. In its sample, this clonotype was seen a few times. Noted time point: patch test 1, 2 weeks after DPC sensitization. The treatment here: therapeutic diphenylcyclopropenone sensitization with weekly scalp DPC. The TCR comes from a man aged 40-50 years with alopecia areata. Some clones in this sample may be carry-over from other donors' samples. Sequencing was performed on whole blood, taken in connection with sensitization to the hapten diphenylcyclopropenone (DPC). This chain uses TRBV7-6 with TRBJ2-1; unclear D gene. The CDR3 DNA follows: TGTGCCAGCGGGGTGGACGATGAGCAGTTCTTC. It yields the protein CASGVDDEQFF.